The 14 T cell receptor beta chains below come from one sample, sequenced in a study of cytomegalovirus exposure and HLA in healthy donors. The PCR used 60 Vbeta and 13 Jbeta primers. The assay was immunoSEQ multiplex PCR, and TCRdb's table has in-frame clones only and misses some. Among some 130,000 clones listed, 80% were seen once. The sequenced sample was PBMCs. These receptor sequences come from a male donor in good health and CMV-seronegative.

The genes are TRBV7-2 and TRBJ2-5, with 10 bases lining up with TRBD1. The V and J ends lost 1 base and 5 bases, in that order; junction bases with no gene match: 4. In germline, CDR1 is SGHTA, CDR2 FQGNSA. The CDR3 length is 15 residues. The DNA for the CDR3 is TGTGCCAGCAGCTTAGGGGACAGGGGCTGGGAGACCCAGTACTTC. Its translation: CASSLGDRGWETQYF.

This clone was picked up a small number of times. The CDR3 nucleotides are TGCGCCAGCAGGGGACAGAGTAACTATGGCTACACCTTC. This sequence encodes CASRGQSNYGYTF. The chain is built from TRBV4-3 and TRBJ1-2; TRBD1 aligns across 7 bases. Germline V gives CDR1 LGHNA, CDR2 YSLEER. V trimming: 6 bases; J trimming: 1 base; junction bases outside the gene matches: 2. The CDR3 runs 13 residues.

J is TRBJ2-2 and V is TRBV27, with 7 nucleotides matching TRBD1. Trimming removed 6 bases from V and 1 base from J; junction bases left unmatched: 5. The CDR3 is 15 residues long. Germline V gives CDR1 MNHEY, CDR2 SMNVEV (reference sequence). Written as DNA, the CDR3 is TGTGCCAGCAGGAAAGACAGGGTGAACACCGGGGAGCTGTTTTTT. This translates into CASRKDRVNTGELFF.

The chain carries TRBV5-1 and TRBJ1-5; unclear D gene. CDR1 and CDR2 (germline): SGHRS, YFSETQ. The CDR3 consists of 15 residues. V dropped 0 bases and J dropped 7 bases, with 14 bases sitting between them. The DNA of the CDR3 is TGCGCCAGCAGCTTGGATGGAGCTAGGCAGCAGCCCCAGCATTTT. Residues: CASSLDGARQQPQHF.

CDR3 nucleotides: TGTGCCAGCAGGCGGGCAGGGGGCTATGAGACCCAGTACTTC. Amino acids: CASRRAGGYETQYF. V gene TRBV2 combines with J gene TRBJ2-5; 8 nucleotides line up with TRBD1. CDR3 size: 14 residues. Losses at the gene ends were 6 bases for V and 5 bases for J; bases not matched to a gene: 8. Germline assignment: CDR1 SNHLY and CDR2 FYNNEI. The complete variable domain, with remaining parts taken from reference TRBV2 and TRBJ2-5, reads EPEVTQTPSHQVTQMGQEVILRCVPISNHLYFYWYRQILGQKVEFLVSFYNNEISEKSEIFDDQFSVERPDGSNFTLKIRSTKLEDSAMYFCASRRAGGYETQYFGPGTRLLVL.

The chain uses TRBV4-3 and TRBJ1-6; 8 bases line up with TRBD1. V dropped 6 bases and J dropped 0; count of bases not matched to a gene: 7. Germline V gives CDR1 LGHNA, CDR2 YSLEER. This CDR3 contains 17 residues. CDR3 sequence reads: CASRDRAQSSYNSPLHF. The CDR3 DNA follows: TGCGCCAGCAGGGACAGGGCACAGAGCTCCTATAATTCACCCCTCCACTTT.

V gene TRBV9 combines with J gene TRBJ2-7, with 8 positions matching TRBD2. CDR3 length equals 14 residues. Germline assignment: CDR1 SGDLS and CDR2 YYNGEE. V was pared by 7 bases and J by 2 bases, with 8 bases of the junction left unmatched. The CDR3, as DNA: TGTGCCAGCGCGTCGGGGGGGTATCCCTACGAGCAGTACTTC. It encodes CASASGGYPYEQYF.

J is TRBJ2-7 and V is TRBV19; 9 bases match TRBD2. Germline CDR1 LNHDA, CDR2 SQIVND (reference sequence). Trimming took 5 bases from V and 6 from J; bases not matched to a gene: 11. The CDR3 contains 15 residues. CDR3 sequence (DNA): TGTGCCAGTAGTGTACCGGGACTAGCACTCACCGAGCAGTACTTC. It yields the protein CASSVPGLALTEQYF.

This chain uses TRBV11-2 with TRBJ2-3; perhaps TRBD2 as D (6 bases). The V gene's germline CDR1 is SGHAT and CDR2 FQNNGV. CDR3 length: 13 residues. V lost 0 bases and J lost 10, with 11 bases in between. For the CDR3, the DNA is TGTGCCAGCAGCTTAGACCGGACTACTCCGCAGTATTTT. Encoded protein: CASSLDRTTPQYF.

The chain has TRBV4-2 and TRBJ2-2; 7 nucleotides match TRBD2. The CDR3 has 17 residues. Trimming removed 4 bases from V and 3 bases from J; junction bases left unmatched: 11. In germline, CDR1 is LGHNA, CDR2 YNFKEQ. The CDR3 spells CASSRGGSEYDTGELFF. CDR3 sequence (DNA): TGTGCCAGCAGCCGGGGGGGGAGTGAGTATGACACCGGGGAGCTGTTTTTT.

The chain is built from TRBV7-2 and TRBJ2-2; the D is unclear. V dropped 6 bases and J dropped 5 bases, with 7 bases sitting between them. The CDR3 is 12 residues long. Germline assignment: CDR1 SGHTA and CDR2 FQGNSA. In DNA form, the CDR3 reads TGTGCCAGCAGTCTAGTGACCGGGGAGCTGTTTTTT. It encodes CASSLVTGELFF. Combining the CDR3 with reference TRBV7-2 and TRBJ2-2 gives the whole variable domain GAGVSQSPSNKVTEKGKDVELRCDPISGHTALYWYRQSLGQGLEFLIYFQGNSAPDKSGLPSDRFSAERTGGSVSTLTIQRTQQEDSAVYLCASSLVTGELFFGEGSRLTVL.

This chain links TRBV30 with TRBJ1-6; the match to TRBD1 covers 8 bases. V lost 3 bases and J lost 4; bases outside the gene matches: 2. The CDR3 is 14 residues long. The germline gives CDR1 GTSNPN, CDR2 SVGIG (reference sequence). The CDR3 sequence: CAWRTGVYNSPLHF. The CDR3 DNA follows: TGTGCCTGGAGGACAGGGGTTTATAATTCACCCCTCCACTTT.

In its sample, this clone was seen once. V usage is TRBV6-5 and J usage is TRBJ1-2; D may be TRBD1 (6 bases). V was pared by 5 bases and J by 2 bases, with 9 bases between. The CDR3 is made up of 13 amino acids. Germline CDR1 MNHEY, CDR2 SVGAGI. The CDR3 protein is CASSLTGNYGYTF. The CDR3, as DNA: TGTGCCAGCAGTCTCACAGGGAACTATGGCTACACCTTC.

The chain joins TRBV18 to TRBJ1-5; D is unresolved. CDR1 is KGHSH and CDR2 is LQKENI in the germline V gene. V was clipped by 2 bases and J by 5 bases, with 7 bases between them. The CDR3 totals 13 residues. The CDR3 DNA follows: TGTGCCAGCTCACCATCCGGTGATCAGCCCCAGCATTTT. Translated, it gives CASSPSGDQPQHF.